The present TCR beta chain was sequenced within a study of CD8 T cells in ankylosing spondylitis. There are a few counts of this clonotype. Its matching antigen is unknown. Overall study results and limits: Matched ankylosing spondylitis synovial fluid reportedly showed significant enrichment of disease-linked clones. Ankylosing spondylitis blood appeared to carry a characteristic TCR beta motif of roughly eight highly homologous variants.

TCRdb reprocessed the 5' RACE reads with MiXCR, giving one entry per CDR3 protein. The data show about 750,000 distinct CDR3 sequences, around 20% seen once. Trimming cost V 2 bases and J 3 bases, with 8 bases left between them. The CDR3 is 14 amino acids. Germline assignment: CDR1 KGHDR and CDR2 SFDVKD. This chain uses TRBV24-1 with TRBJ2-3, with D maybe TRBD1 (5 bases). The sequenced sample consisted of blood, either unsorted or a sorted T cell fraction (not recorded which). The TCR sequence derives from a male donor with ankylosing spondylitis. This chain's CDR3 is CATSDWGGTDTQYF. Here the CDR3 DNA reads TGTGCCACCAGTGATTGGGGCGGAACAGATACGCAGTATTTT.